Sequencing of this T cell receptor (beta chain) was carried out in a study of identical twins. Overall study results and limits: Cord blood's abundant beta clonotypes had fewer insertions, unlike memory repertoires.

As concerns this clonotype: The antigen is undetermined.

V lost 1 base to trimming and J lost 9 bases; unmatched junction nucleotides: 12. The CDR3 length is 14 residues. Germline V gene lookup returns CDR1 DFQATT and CDR2 SNEGSKA (reference sequence). Unique molecular identifiers were in the cDNA, with template-switch universal primer binding. TCRdb re-analysed the 5' RACE reads in MiXCR, keeping a single row per CDR3 protein. The sample has 1.5 million or so distinct CDR3 sequences; about 30% are singletons. The chain carries TRBV20-1 and TRBJ2-7, with TRBD1 identical over 7 bases. Sequences were obtained from cord blood. This TCR was recovered from a newborn girl in good health. This chain's CDR3 is CSARAGTAFLGQYF. CDR3 DNA sequence: TGCAGTGCTAGAGCCGGGACAGCCTTTTTGGGGCAGTACTTC.